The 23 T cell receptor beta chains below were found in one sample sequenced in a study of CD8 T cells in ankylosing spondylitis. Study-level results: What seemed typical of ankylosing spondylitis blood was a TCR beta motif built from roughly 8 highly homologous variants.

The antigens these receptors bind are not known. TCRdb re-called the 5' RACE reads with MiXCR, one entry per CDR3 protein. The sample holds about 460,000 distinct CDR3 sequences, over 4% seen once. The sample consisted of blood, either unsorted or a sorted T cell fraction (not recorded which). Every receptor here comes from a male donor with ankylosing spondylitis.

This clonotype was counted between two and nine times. DNA of the CDR3: TGCGCCAGCAGCCAGAAGGGCCGGGCCGGGGAGCTGTTTTTT. This codes for CASSQKGRAGELFF. The J gene is TRBJ2-2, the V gene TRBV4-1; unclear D gene. The CDR3 runs to 14 residues. V lost 3 bases, J lost 6 bases, and 11 bases lay in between. Germline V lookup: CDR1 MGHRA, CDR2 YSYEKL.

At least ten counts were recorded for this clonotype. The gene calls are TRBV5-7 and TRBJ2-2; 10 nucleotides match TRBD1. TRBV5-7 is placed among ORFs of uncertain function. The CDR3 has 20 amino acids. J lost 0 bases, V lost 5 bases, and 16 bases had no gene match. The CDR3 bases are TGTGCCAGCAGGCTTATTGGGTTTGGGACAGGGGATTCGAACACCGGGGAGCTGTTTTTT. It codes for CASRLIGFGTGDSNTGELFF.

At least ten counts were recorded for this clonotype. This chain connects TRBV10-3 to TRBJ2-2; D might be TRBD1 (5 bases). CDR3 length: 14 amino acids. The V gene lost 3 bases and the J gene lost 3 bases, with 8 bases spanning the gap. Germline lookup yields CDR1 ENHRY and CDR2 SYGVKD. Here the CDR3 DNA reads TGTGCCATCAGTGACAGGGTCGACACCGGGGAGCTGTTTTTT. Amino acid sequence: CAISDRVDTGELFF.

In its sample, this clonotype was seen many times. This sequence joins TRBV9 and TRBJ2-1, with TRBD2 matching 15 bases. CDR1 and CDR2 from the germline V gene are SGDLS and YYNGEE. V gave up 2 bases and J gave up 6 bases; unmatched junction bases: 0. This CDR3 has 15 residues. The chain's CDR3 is CASSVGLAGGNEQFF. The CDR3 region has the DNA TGTGCCAGCAGCGTGGGACTAGCGGGGGGCAATGAGCAGTTCTTC.

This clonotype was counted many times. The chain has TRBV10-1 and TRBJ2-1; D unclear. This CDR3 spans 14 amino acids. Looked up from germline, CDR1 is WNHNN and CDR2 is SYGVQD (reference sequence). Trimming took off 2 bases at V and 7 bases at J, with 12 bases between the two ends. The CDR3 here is CASSEIAPRNEQFF. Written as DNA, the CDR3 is TGCGCCAGCAGTGAGATAGCTCCTCGAAATGAGCAGTTCTTC.

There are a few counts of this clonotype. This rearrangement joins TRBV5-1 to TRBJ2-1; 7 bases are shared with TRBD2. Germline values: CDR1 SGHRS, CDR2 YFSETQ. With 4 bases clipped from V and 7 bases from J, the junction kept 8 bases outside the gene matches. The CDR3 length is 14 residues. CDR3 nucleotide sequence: TGCGCCAGCAGCGATAGCGGGCTAGTTAATGAGCAGTTCTTC. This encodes CASSDSGLVNEQFF.

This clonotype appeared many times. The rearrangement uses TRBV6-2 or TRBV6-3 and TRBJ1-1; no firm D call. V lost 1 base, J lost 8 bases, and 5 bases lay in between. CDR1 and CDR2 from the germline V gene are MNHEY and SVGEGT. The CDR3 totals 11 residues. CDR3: CASSYYAEAFF. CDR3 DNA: TGTGCCAGCAGTTACTATGCCGAAGCTTTCTTT.

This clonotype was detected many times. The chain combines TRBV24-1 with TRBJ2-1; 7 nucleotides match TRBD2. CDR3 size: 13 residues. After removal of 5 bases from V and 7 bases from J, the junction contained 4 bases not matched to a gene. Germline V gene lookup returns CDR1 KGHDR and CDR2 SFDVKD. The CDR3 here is CATSVGSGNEQFF. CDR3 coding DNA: TGTGCCACCAGTGTAGGTAGCGGGAATGAGCAGTTCTTC.

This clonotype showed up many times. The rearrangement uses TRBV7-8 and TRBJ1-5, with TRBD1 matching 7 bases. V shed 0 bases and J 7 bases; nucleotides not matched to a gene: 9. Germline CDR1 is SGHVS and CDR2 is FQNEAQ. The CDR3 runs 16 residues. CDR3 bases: TGTGCCAGCAGCTTAGCCCGGGACAGATATTACCAGCCCCAGCATTTT. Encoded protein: CASSLARDRYYQPQHF.

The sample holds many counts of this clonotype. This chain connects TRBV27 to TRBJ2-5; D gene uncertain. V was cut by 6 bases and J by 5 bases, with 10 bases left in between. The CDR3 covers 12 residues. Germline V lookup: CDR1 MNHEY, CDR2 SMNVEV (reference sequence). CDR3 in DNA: TGTGCCAGCAGGGCAAGGTGGGAGACCCAGTACTTC. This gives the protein CASRARWETQYF.

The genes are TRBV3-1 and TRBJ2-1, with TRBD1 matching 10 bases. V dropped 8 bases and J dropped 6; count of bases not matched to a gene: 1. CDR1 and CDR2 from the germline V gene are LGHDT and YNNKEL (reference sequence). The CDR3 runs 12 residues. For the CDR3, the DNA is TGTGCCAGCTGGGACAGGGGCAATGAGCAGTTCTTC. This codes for CASWDRGNEQFF.

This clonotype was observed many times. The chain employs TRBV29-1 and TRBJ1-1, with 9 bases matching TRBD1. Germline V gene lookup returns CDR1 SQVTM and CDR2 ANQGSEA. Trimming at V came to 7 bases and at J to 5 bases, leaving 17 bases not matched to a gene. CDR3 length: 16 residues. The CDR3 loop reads CSATNKGTGKGTEAFF. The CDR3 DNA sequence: TGCAGCGCTACCAACAAGGGGACAGGGAAGGGAACTGAAGCTTTCTTT.

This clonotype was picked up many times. In nucleotides, the CDR3 is TGTGCCATCAGTCGGGTCTTTTACGAGCAGTACTTC. This encodes CAISRVFYEQYF. The chain has TRBV10-3 and TRBJ2-7, with unresolved D. Germline V gene sequence: CDR1 ENHRY, CDR2 SYGVKD. Trimming stripped 5 bases from V and 4 bases from J, with 9 bases between. The CDR3 consists of 12 residues.

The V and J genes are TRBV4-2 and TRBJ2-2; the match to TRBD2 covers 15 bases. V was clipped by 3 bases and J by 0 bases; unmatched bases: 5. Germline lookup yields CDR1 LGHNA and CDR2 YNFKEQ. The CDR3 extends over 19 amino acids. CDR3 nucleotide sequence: TGTGCCAGCAGCCAGTCCGGACTAGCGGGGGGGTCGAACACCGGGGAGCTGTTTTTT. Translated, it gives CASSQSGLAGGSNTGELFF.

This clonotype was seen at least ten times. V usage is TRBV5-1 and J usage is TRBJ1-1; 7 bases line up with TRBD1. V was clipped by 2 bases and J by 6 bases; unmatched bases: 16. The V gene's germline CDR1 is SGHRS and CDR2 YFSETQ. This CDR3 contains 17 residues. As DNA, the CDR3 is TGCGCCAGCAGCTTCTCCCGGGGGACAGCATCCCACTCTGAAGCTTTCTTT. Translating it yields CASSFSRGTASHSEAFF. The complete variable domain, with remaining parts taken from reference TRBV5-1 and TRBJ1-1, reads KAGVTQTPRYLIKTRGQQVTLSCSPISGHRSVSWYQQTPGQGLQFLFEYFSETQRNKGNFPGRFSGRQFSNSRSEMNVSTLELGDSALYLCASSFSRGTASHSEAFFGQGTRLTVV.

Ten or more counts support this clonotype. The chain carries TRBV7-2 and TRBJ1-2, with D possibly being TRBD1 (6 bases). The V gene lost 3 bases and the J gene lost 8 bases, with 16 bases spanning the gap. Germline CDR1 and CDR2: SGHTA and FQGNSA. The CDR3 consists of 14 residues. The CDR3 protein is CASSFEGTRGGYTF. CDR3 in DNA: TGTGCCAGCAGCTTTGAAGGGACCAGGGGCGGCTACACCTTC.

The CDR3 DNA follows: TGTGCCAGCAGCAAAAGCCAGGTCTTCCAGACCCAGTACTTC. Protein sequence: CASSKSQVFQTQYF. The genes are TRBV6-2 or TRBV6-3 and TRBJ2-5, with D unresolved. CDR1 is MNHEY, CDR2 SVGEGT, per germline. Trimming took off 6 bases at V and 6 bases at J, with 17 bases between the two ends. The CDR3 is made up of 14 amino acids.

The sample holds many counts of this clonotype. CDR3 sequence (DNA): TGTGCCAGCAGAAGAAACACCATATATTTT. It translates to CASRRNTIYF. The genes are TRBV6-1 and TRBJ1-3; D uncertain. Germline V lookup: CDR1 MNHNS, CDR2 SASEGT. Trimming took off 6 bases at V and 5 bases at J, with 2 bases between the two ends. CDR3 length: 10 residues.

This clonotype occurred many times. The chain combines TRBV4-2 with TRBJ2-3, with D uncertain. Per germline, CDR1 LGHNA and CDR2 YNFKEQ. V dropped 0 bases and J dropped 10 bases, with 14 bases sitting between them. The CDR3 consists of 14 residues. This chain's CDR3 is CASSQELYGESQYF. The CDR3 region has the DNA TGTGCCAGCAGCCAAGAACTGTATGGAGAATCGCAGTATTTT.

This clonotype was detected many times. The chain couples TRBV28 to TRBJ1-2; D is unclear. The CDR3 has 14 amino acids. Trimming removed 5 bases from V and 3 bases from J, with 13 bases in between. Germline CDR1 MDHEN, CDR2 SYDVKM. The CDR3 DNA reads TGTGCCAGCAGTCCCGCCGGCCAGGACTATGGCTACACCTTC. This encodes CASSPAGQDYGYTF.

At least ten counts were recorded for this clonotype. The CDR3 DNA sequence: TGTGCCAGCGCAAAAGAATACGCCAGGCGGGACAGGAGCTCCTACGAGCAGTACTTC. It specifies CASAKEYARRDRSSYEQYF. This rearrangement joins TRBV6-2 or TRBV6-3 to TRBJ2-7; 8 bases line up with TRBD1. CDR1 is MNHEY, CDR2 SVGEGT, per germline. J was trimmed by 0 bases and V by 8 bases; bases with no gene match: 21. CDR3 length: 19 residues.

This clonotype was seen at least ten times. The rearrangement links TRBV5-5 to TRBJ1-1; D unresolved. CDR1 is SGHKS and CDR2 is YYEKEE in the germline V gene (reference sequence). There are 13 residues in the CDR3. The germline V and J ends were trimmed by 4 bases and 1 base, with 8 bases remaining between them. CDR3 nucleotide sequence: TGTGCCAGCAGCCCCCGGAGGAACACTGAAGCTTTCTTT. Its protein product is CASSPRRNTEAFF.

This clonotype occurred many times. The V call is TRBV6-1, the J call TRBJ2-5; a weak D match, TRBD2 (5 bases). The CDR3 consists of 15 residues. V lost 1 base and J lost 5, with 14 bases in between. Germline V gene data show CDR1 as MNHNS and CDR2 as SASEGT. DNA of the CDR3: TGTGCCAGCAGTGAAGGCCGAGCAGGCGGGGAGACCCAGTACTTC. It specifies CASSEGRAGGETQYF.